The 21 T cell receptor beta chains below were found in one sample sequenced in a study of cytomegalovirus exposure and HLA in healthy donors. The table came from immunoSEQ multiplex PCR; TCRdb's copy has only in-frame clones and leaves some out. Of fewer than 150,000 clones listed, 85% to 90% were seen once; the top ten hold approximately 8%. Sequenced sample: PBMCs. These receptors came from a woman under 30 in good health and CMV-seropositive.

The V call is TRBV5-3, the J call TRBJ1-2; weak D call: TRBD1 (6 bases). TRBV5-3 is an ORF, and what it does is uncertain. This CDR3 contains 13 residues. Trimming stripped 4 bases from V and 6 bases from J, with 13 bases between. The CDR3 region has the DNA TGTGCCAGAAGCCTGGAGACAGGAAATGGCTACACCTTC. The encoded protein is CARSLETGNGYTF.

The chain combines TRBV11-2 with TRBJ1-3; TRBD1 might be the D (5 bases). Looked up from germline, CDR1 is SGHAT and CDR2 is FQNNGV. The CDR3 contains 15 residues. With 3 bases removed from V and 7 bases from J, the gap between germline ends came to 16 bases. CDR3 in amino acids: CASSLPGGGRNTIYF. CDR3 sequence (DNA): TGTGCCAGCAGCTTGCCGGGGGGAGGACGGAACACCATATATTTT.

The gene calls are TRBV5-4 and TRBJ1-6; 10 bases align to TRBD1. The V gene's germline CDR1 is SGHNT and CDR2 YYREEE (reference sequence). V lost 3 bases to trimming and J lost 10 bases; unmatched junction nucleotides: 7. The CDR3 loop spans 15 amino acids. CDR3 protein: CASSSDRGRLSPLHF. The CDR3 bases are TGTGCCAGCAGCTCTGACAGGGGGCGCCTCTCACCCCTCCACTTT. Supplemented by reference TRBV5-4 and TRBJ1-6, the full variable domain reads ETGVTQSPTHLIKTRGQQVTLRCSSQSGHNTVSWYQQALGQGPQFIFQYYREEENGRGNFPPRFSGLQFPNYSSELNVNALELDDSALYLCASSSDRGRLSPLHFGNGTRLTVT.

The rearrangement uses TRBV2 and TRBJ1-1; 7 positions match TRBD1. V gave up 2 bases and J gave up 7 bases; unmatched junction bases: 13. The CDR3 spans 16 residues. Germline V gene sequence: CDR1 SNHLY, CDR2 FYNNEI. The CDR3 DNA reads as TGTGCCAGCAGTGAATATCCGACAGGGATCACGGGTGAAGCTTTCTTT. This sequence encodes CASSEYPTGITGEAFF.

The rearrangement joins TRBV28 to TRBJ2-3, with TRBD2 matching over 8 bases. V shed 3 bases and J 5 bases; nucleotides not matched to a gene: 7. The germline gives CDR1 MDHEN, CDR2 SYDVKM. This CDR3 contains 15 residues. This CDR3 reads CASSLAGGGGDTQYF. The CDR3 DNA reads TGTGCCAGCAGTTTGGCGGGGGGCGGTGGAGATACGCAGTATTTT.

The gene calls are TRBV2 and TRBJ1-4; D is uncertain. V was pared by 5 bases and J by 0 bases, with 13 bases between. This CDR3 is 16 amino acids long. From germline, CDR1 is SNHLY and CDR2 FYNNEI. Here the CDR3 DNA reads TGTGCCAGCAGTCGAGCGCGGGATACAACTAATGAAAAACTGTTTTTT. Translating it yields CASSRARDTTNEKLFF.

V and J are TRBV29-1 and TRBJ1-2; no definite D call. The germline CDR1 and CDR2 sequences are SQVTM and ANQGSEA. The V end lost 6 bases, the J end lost 7 bases, and 12 bases lay between the germline ends. The CDR3 covers 11 residues. The chain's CDR3 is CSVPLVVGYTF. The CDR3 DNA reads TGCAGCGTCCCCCTAGTCGTTGGCTACACCTTC.

The chain links TRBV9 to TRBJ1-2, with TRBD1 matching over 7 bases. V gave up 0 bases and J gave up 8 bases; unmatched junction bases: 16. The CDR3 runs to 17 residues. The germline CDR1 and CDR2 sequences are SGDLS and YYNGEE. CDR3 DNA: TGTGCCAGCAGCGTAGAGTGGACAGGCTCTTGGTCGCGCGGCTACACCTTC. It translates to CASSVEWTGSWSRGYTF.

This chain joins TRBV7-9 and TRBJ2-7, with D perhaps TRBD2 (6 bases). Trimming removed 6 bases from V and 2 bases from J, with 11 bases in between. Germline-derived CDR1 and CDR2 are SEHNR and FQNEAQ (reference sequence). The CDR3 totals 13 residues. As DNA, the CDR3 is TGTGCCAGCAGTGGGACGGGAGCCTACGAGCAGTACTTC. This sequence encodes CASSGTGAYEQYF.

This chain connects TRBV11-2 to TRBJ2-3; 13 bases agree with TRBD2. V was clipped by 4 bases and J by 6 bases; unmatched bases: 10. The CDR3 runs 17 residues. Germline values: CDR1 SGHAT, CDR2 FQNNGV. CDR3 in DNA: TGTGCCAGCAGCTCCCAGGGACTAGCGGGATTTACGGATACGCAGTATTTT. Translated: CASSSQGLAGFTDTQYF.

The chain is built from TRBV7-3 and TRBJ2-1; 14 bases match TRBD2. Germline-derived CDR1 and CDR2 are SGHTA and FQGTGA. The CDR3 has 15 amino acids. The V and J ends lost 6 bases and 8 bases, in that order; junction bases with no gene match: 6. The CDR3 sequence is CASSRLAGGPYEQFF. The CDR3, as DNA: TGTGCCAGCAGTAGACTAGCGGGAGGGCCATATGAGCAGTTCTTC.

This chain links TRBV7-3 with TRBJ1-5; D is perhaps TRBD1 (6 bases). The CDR3 sequence is 14 residues long. Looked up from germline, CDR1 is SGHTA and CDR2 is FQGTGA. Trimming cost V 6 bases and J 6 bases, with 15 bases left between them. Here the CDR3 DNA reads TGTGCCAGCAGTACAAGACAGGTTTTTCAGCCCCAGCATTTT. It yields the protein CASSTRQVFQPQHF.

This chain joins TRBV5-1 and TRBJ2-7; 10 nucleotides agree with TRBD2. Germline-derived CDR1 and CDR2 are SGHRS and YFSETQ. The CDR3 is made up of 16 amino acids. Trimming cost V 2 bases and J 3 bases; bases outside gene matches: 8. CDR3 sequence reads: CASSFGLAGAGYEQYF. For the CDR3, the DNA is TGCGCCAGCAGCTTTGGGCTAGCGGGAGCCGGCTACGAGCAGTACTTC.

This clone occurred once. The V gene is TRBV27, the J gene TRBJ2-7; 7 bases agree with TRBD2. CDR1 is MNHEY, CDR2 SMNVEV, per germline (reference sequence). The V and J ends lost 7 bases and 5 bases, in that order; junction bases with no gene match: 11. The CDR3 is 14 residues long. CDR3 nucleotide sequence: TGTGCCAGCATCCTTGGGCTAGCGGCTGACGAGCAGTACTTC. The encoded protein is CASILGLAADEQYF.

The gene calls are TRBV19 and TRBJ2-3; 9 bases are a match to TRBD2. The V segment lost 5 bases and the J segment 0 bases; nucleotides outside the gene matches: 12. Germline CDR1 LNHDA, CDR2 SQIVND (reference sequence). The CDR3 has 18 amino acids. In nucleotides, the CDR3 is TGTGCCAGTAGTGCCACCTTTAGCGGGGGCCTTAGCACAGATACGCAGTATTTT. Its translation is CASSATFSGGLSTDTQYF. Full variable domain (outside the CDR3, taken from reference TRBV19 and TRBJ2-3): DGGITQSPKYLFRKEGQNVTLSCEQNLNHDAMYWYRQDPGQGLRLIYYSQIVNDFQKGDIAEGYSVSREKKESFPLTVTSAQKNPTAFYLCASSATFSGGLSTDTQYFGPGTRLTVL.

This clone appeared a single time. The V and J genes are TRBV28 and TRBJ1-1, with D possibly being TRBD1 (6 bases). Trimming removed 4 bases from V and 7 bases from J, with 16 bases in between. The CDR3 runs to 14 residues. Germline V gene data show CDR1 as MDHEN and CDR2 as SYDVKM. The CDR3 loop is CASSSGTGQDEAFF. CDR3 DNA: TGTGCCAGCAGTTCGGGTACAGGGCAAGATGAAGCTTTCTTT.

This clone is categorized as medium-sized. This chain uses TRBV30 with TRBJ1-6, with 8 bases identical to TRBD1. V lost 5 bases, J lost 0 bases, and 15 bases stayed unmatched. The CDR3 totals 19 residues. Germline CDR1 and CDR2: GTSNPN and SVGIG (reference sequence). The CDR3, as DNA: TGTGCCTGGGAACCACCCCTCGGGACAGGAAACTCCTATAATTCACCCCTCCACTTT. It yields the protein CAWEPPLGTGNSYNSPLHF. Combining the CDR3 with reference TRBV30 and TRBJ1-6 gives the whole variable domain SQTIHQWPATLVQPVGSPLSLECTVEGTSNPNLYWYRQAAGRGLQLLFYSVGIGQISSEVPQNLSASRPQDRQFILSSKKLLLSDSGFYLCAWEPPLGTGNSYNSPLHFGNGTRLTVT.

This chain uses TRBV7-3 with TRBJ2-1; 7 bases agree with TRBD2. Germline V gives CDR1 SGHTA, CDR2 FQGTGA. V lost 5 bases to trimming and J lost 0 bases; unmatched junction nucleotides: 4. This CDR3 comprises 15 residues. The CDR3 reads CASSRVAGSYNEQFF. CDR3 nucleotide sequence: TGTGCCAGCAGCCGGGTAGCGGGCTCCTACAATGAGCAGTTCTTC.

V and J are TRBV25-1 and TRBJ1-2; no clear D gene. This CDR3 region has 13 residues. The V end lost 2 bases, the J end lost 8 bases, and 12 bases lay between the germline ends. Germline V gene lookup returns CDR1 MGHDK and CDR2 SYGVNS. CDR3 residues: CASSEGERVGYTF. In nucleotides, the CDR3 is TGTGCCAGCAGTGAAGGCGAGAGGGTGGGCTACACCTTC.

The chain joins TRBV5-4 to TRBJ2-2; D is undetermined. The germline V gene encodes CDR1 SGHNT and CDR2 YYREEE (reference sequence). The CDR3 runs 13 residues. With 4 bases removed from V and 5 bases from J, the gap between germline ends came to 9 bases. The CDR3 is CASSPKWTGELFF. The CDR3 coding sequence is TGTGCCAGCAGCCCTAAGTGGACCGGGGAGCTGTTTTTT.

The V gene is TRBV27, the J gene TRBJ1-1; D not certain. CDR1 and CDR2 from the germline V gene are MNHEY and SMNVEV (reference sequence). Trimming left V 3 bases short and J 1 base short, with 12 bases between. The CDR3 loop spans 15 amino acids. This CDR3 is CASSFRRHENTEAFF. Written as DNA, the CDR3 is TGTGCCAGCAGTTTCCGCCGACACGAGAACACTGAAGCTTTCTTT.